These 27 T cell receptor beta chains were sequenced from one sample in a study of naive and memory T cell subsets. An equimolar mix of two oligonucleotides served as the beta constant-region primer for TRBC1 and TRBC2. From the UMI-ligation and nested PCR reads, TCRdb called clonotypes with MiXCR, one entry per CDR3 protein. Among fewer than 40,000 distinct CDR3 sequences listed, roughly 14% were seen once. Sequencing input: effector memory CD4+ T cells from blood. Subset of the sample: effector memory, CD45RA- CD27-. The receptors here all came from a human donor in good health.

This clonotype has a handful of counts. V usage is TRBV6-6 and J usage is TRBJ1-2; D unclear. Trimming pared 8 bases from V and 4 bases from J, leaving 17 bases between. This CDR3 is built from 14 residues. The germline CDR1 and CDR2 sequences are MNHNY and SVGAGI (reference sequence). DNA for the CDR3: TGTGCCAGCTCGATGGTGGGAGATCGCTATGGCTACACCTTC. Its protein product is CASSMVGDRYGYTF.

V and J are TRBV11-2 and TRBJ2-3; 13 bases agree with TRBD2. Germline CDR1 reads SGHAT; CDR2 reads FQNNGV. The CDR3 covers 22 residues. J lost 1 base, V lost 3 bases, and 19 bases had no gene match. CDR3 in amino acids: CASSFRAGLAGVGALRTDTQYF. The CDR3 region has the DNA TGTGCCAGCAGCTTCAGAGCAGGACTAGCGGGAGTCGGGGCGCTGCGCACAGATACGCAGTATTTT.

This clonotype was picked up a small number of times. The chain is built from TRBV28 and TRBJ2-1; no definite D call. The germline gives CDR1 MDHEN, CDR2 SYDVKM. CDR3 length: 13 residues. V was trimmed by 5 bases and J by 4 bases, leaving 9 bases between them. CDR3 coding DNA: TGTGCCAGCAGTCTAGATGCGTACAATGAGCAGTTCTTC. Protein product: CASSLDAYNEQFF. The variable domain in full, completed from reference TRBV28 and TRBJ2-1, reads DVKVTQSSRYLVKRTGEKVFLECVQDMDHENMFWYRQDPGLGLRLIYFSYDVKMKEKGDIPEGYSVSREKKERFSLILESASTNQTSMYLCASSLDAYNEQFFGPGTRLTVL.

The chain has TRBV5-1 and TRBJ2-2; D remains ambiguous. Germline V lookup: CDR1 SGHRS, CDR2 YFSETQ. The germline V and J ends were trimmed by 1 base and 1 base, with 2 bases remaining between them. The CDR3 runs to 13 residues. CDR3 in DNA: TGCGCCAGCAGCTTGCAGAACACCGGGGAGCTGTTTTTT. It yields the protein CASSLQNTGELFF. The full variable domain, with the rest looked up from reference TRBV5-1 and TRBJ2-2, is KAGVTQTPRYLIKTRGQQVTLSCSPISGHRSVSWYQQTPGQGLQFLFEYFSETQRNKGNFPGRFSGRQFSNSRSEMNVSTLELGDSALYLCASSLQNTGELFFGEGSRLTVL.

The genes are TRBV30 and TRBJ2-3; 10 positions agree with TRBD1. After removal of 7 bases from V and 1 base from J, the junction contained 8 bases not matched to a gene. The CDR3 spans 15 residues. Germline V lookup: CDR1 GTSNPN, CDR2 SVGIG (reference sequence). The CDR3 sequence is CAYDRGPTGTDTQYF. CDR3 DNA: TGTGCCTACGACAGGGGGCCGACTGGCACAGATACGCAGTATTTT.

Within the sample, this clonotype is medium-sized. The V and J genes are TRBV5-1 and TRBJ2-3, with D tentatively TRBD2 (6 bases). Trimming stripped 0 bases from V and 1 base from J, with 6 bases between. The CDR3 runs 14 residues. Germline-derived CDR1 and CDR2 are SGHRS and YFSETQ. The CDR3 here is CASSLASGTDTQYF. The CDR3 DNA reads TGCGCCAGCAGCTTGGCTAGCGGCACAGATACGCAGTATTTT.

This clonotype occurred many times. This sequence joins TRBV29-1 and TRBJ2-7; TRBD2 agrees at 12 bases. CDR3 size: 12 residues. The germline V gene has CDR1 SQVTM and CDR2 ANQGSEA. The trim removed 8 bases at V and 5 bases at J, leaving 4 bases unmatched. This CDR3 reads CSTWTSGNEQYF. Here the CDR3 DNA reads TGCAGCACGTGGACTAGCGGGAACGAGCAGTACTTC.

CDR3 sequence reads: CATSRVRGIHLNTEAFF. CDR3 nucleotide sequence: TGTGCCACCAGCAGAGTACGCGGAATCCATTTGAACACTGAAGCTTTCTTT. The rearrangement links TRBV15 to TRBJ1-1, with D unresolved. V shed 1 base and J shed 0 bases, with 15 bases lying between them. The CDR3 contains 17 residues. Per the germline V gene, CDR1 is LNHNV and CDR2 is YYDKDF (reference sequence). Full variable domain (missing parts from reference TRBV15 and TRBJ1-1): DAMVIQNPRYQVTQFGKPVTLSCSQTLNHNVMYWYQQKSSQAPKLLFHYYDKDFNNEADTPDNFQSRRPNTSFCFLDIRSPGLGDTAMYLCATSRVRGIHLNTEAFFGQGTRLTVV.

This sequence joins TRBV20-1 and TRBJ2-3; D possibly corresponds to TRBD2 (6 bases). Germline values: CDR1 DFQATT, CDR2 SNEGSKA (reference sequence). The CDR3 runs to 14 residues. V was shortened by 6 bases and J by 1 base, with 14 bases between the two germline ends. The CDR3 spells CSAIPTGGTDTQYF. In DNA form, the CDR3 reads TGCAGTGCGATTCCCACGGGAGGCACAGATACGCAGTATTTT.

This clonotype has a handful of counts. The chain links TRBV28 to TRBJ2-1, with D perhaps TRBD1 or TRBD2 (6 bases each). The CDR3 has 15 amino acids. V was pared by 1 base and J by 7 bases, with 14 bases between. CDR1 MDHEN and CDR2 SYDVKM come from the germline V gene. In DNA, the CDR3 is TGTGCCAGCAGTTTATTTTCGCAGGGGAGGAATGAGCAGTTCTTC. It codes for CASSLFSQGRNEQFF.

V is TRBV2 and J is TRBJ2-1, with 7 bases aligning to TRBD2. The CDR3 has 16 amino acids. Germline CDR1 reads SNHLY; CDR2 reads FYNNEI. V lost 7 bases and J lost 6; bases outside the gene matches: 15. The CDR3: CASTPPSSGPGNEQFF. In DNA, the CDR3 is TGTGCCAGCACCCCACCCTCTAGCGGCCCCGGCAATGAGCAGTTCTTC.

The CDR3: CASSLVRNTEAFF. CDR3 in DNA: TGTGCCAGCAGCTTAGTGAGGAACACTGAAGCTTTCTTT. The V call is TRBV11-2, the J call TRBJ1-1; D gene uncertain. There are 13 residues in the CDR3. CDR1 SGHAT and CDR2 FQNNGV come from the germline V gene. V was trimmed by 1 base and J by 1 base, leaving 4 bases between them.

In the case of this clonotype: Its ends do not fully match the called genes, so a read error is possible. This chain uses TRBV10-1 with TRBJ2-5; possibly TRBD2 for D (6 bases). The CDR3 has 15 amino acids. Per the germline V gene, CDR1 is WNHNN and CDR2 is SYGVQD (reference sequence). The CDR3 sequence: CASTREGREREAQYF. In DNA form, the CDR3 reads TGCGCCAGCACCCGAGAAGGGCGGGAAAGAGAGGCCCAGTACTTC.

J is TRBJ2-5 and V is TRBV7-8; the D gene is possibly TRBD2 (6 bases). CDR1 is SGHVS, CDR2 FQNEAQ, per germline. V was trimmed by 0 bases and J by 5 bases, leaving 16 bases between them. CDR3 length: 16 residues. CDR3 DNA sequence: TGTGCCAGCAGCTTAGCTTCTGGCGGGGCAGGGGAGACCCAGTACTTC. Encoded protein: CASSLASGGAGETQYF.

The chain carries TRBV20-1 and TRBJ2-5; 11 bases match TRBD1. CDR3 size: 13 residues. Germline V gene lookup returns CDR1 DFQATT and CDR2 SNEGSKA (reference sequence). Trimming cost V 6 bases and J 4 bases; bases outside gene matches: 4. The CDR3: CSANGQGAETQYF. CDR3 nucleotides: TGCAGTGCAAATGGACAGGGGGCAGAGACCCAGTACTTC.

This chain joins TRBV7-9 and TRBJ1-1, with a tentative D call TRBD1 (5 bases). CDR3 length: 14 residues. Germline loops: CDR1 SEHNR, CDR2 FQNEAQ (reference sequence). V lost 1 base and J lost 3, with 9 bases in between. CDR3 region: CASSLGQLDTEAFF. The DNA for the CDR3 is TGTGCCAGCAGCTTAGGACAGCTTGACACTGAAGCTTTCTTT.

V is TRBV2 and J is TRBJ2-1, with D hard to call. Germline V gene lookup returns CDR1 SNHLY and CDR2 FYNNEI. Trimming removed 8 bases at V and 7 bases at J, with 15 bases between. This CDR3 spans 13 amino acids. CDR3 bases: TGTGCCAGCGGACGGCTTATCCTTAATGAGCAGTTCTTC. Translated, it gives CASGRLILNEQFF.

This clonotype was seen just once. The CDR3 reads CASSDGQNYGYTF. The CDR3 region has the DNA TGCGCCAGCAGTGATGGACAGAACTATGGCTACACCTTC. The V gene is TRBV10-2, the J gene TRBJ1-2; tentatively, D is TRBD1 (6 bases). Looked up from germline, CDR1 is WSHSY and CDR2 is SAAADI. The CDR3 length is 13 residues. Trimming cost V 3 bases and J 2 bases, with 7 bases left between them.

This clonotype has more than one count but fewer than ten. The V gene is TRBV29-1, the J gene TRBJ2-1; D may be TRBD1 (5 bases). From germline, CDR1 is SQVTM and CDR2 ANQGSEA. The CDR3 loop spans 16 amino acids. V was trimmed by 0 bases and J by 0 bases, leaving 12 bases between them. CDR3 loop: CSVEDGAFSSYNEQFF. CDR3 coding DNA: TGCAGCGTTGAAGATGGGGCGTTTAGCTCCTACAATGAGCAGTTCTTC.

The J gene is TRBJ2-7, the V gene TRBV29-1; no clear D gene. This CDR3 has 11 amino acids. Trimming took 6 bases from V and 0 from J, leaving 6 bases between them. CDR1 and CDR2 from the germline V gene are SQVTM and ANQGSEA. CDR3 sequence (DNA): TGCAGCGTAACCACCTCCTACGAGCAGTACTTC. Its translation: CSVTTSYEQYF.

DNA for the CDR3: TGTGCCAGCAGATCACAGGGGGCGTTCGGGCTTGACGAGCAGTACTTC. Translating it yields CASRSQGAFGLDEQYF. The chain joins TRBV6-1 to TRBJ2-7; 9 bases map to TRBD1. The CDR3 has 16 residues. Looked up from germline, CDR1 is MNHNS and CDR2 is SASEGT. Losses at the gene ends were 6 bases for V and 5 bases for J; bases not matched to a gene: 14.

V is TRBV6-5 and J is TRBJ1-2; D is perhaps TRBD1 (5 bases). Germline CDR1 and CDR2: MNHEY and SVGAGI. The CDR3 covers 16 residues. V lost 4 bases and J 3 bases, leaving 18 bases between the germline ends. The CDR3 DNA reads as TGTGCCAGCAGTTCAGGGAGGACGGCCCTAGACTATGGCTACACCTTC. It codes for CASSSGRTALDYGYTF.

CDR3 DNA: TGTGCCAGCAGCTTAGATCAAAGGGGTTACTCTGGAAACACCATATATTTT. Translating it yields CASSLDQRGYSGNTIYF. The gene calls are TRBV11-2 and TRBJ1-3; D is possibly TRBD1 (5 bases). The CDR3 is 17 amino acids. Germline assignment: CDR1 SGHAT and CDR2 FQNNGV. The V end was cut by 0 bases, the J end by 0 bases, with 12 bases between.

This clonotype turned up a few times. In nucleotides, the CDR3 is TGTGCCAGCTCACGGGGGCTCGAAGGAGAGCAGTACTTC. It translates to CASSRGLEGEQYF. The chain uses TRBV18 and TRBJ2-7, with D possibly matching TRBD1 (6 bases). Germline V lookup: CDR1 KGHSH, CDR2 LQKENI. The CDR3 runs to 13 residues. Trimming pared 4 bases from V and 7 bases from J, leaving 14 bases between.

Many counts were recorded for this clonotype. The chain has TRBV11-2 and TRBJ2-5; 8 nucleotides line up with TRBD2. V was pared by 2 bases and J by 0 bases, with 11 bases of the junction left unmatched. The CDR3 totals 18 residues. CDR1 is SGHAT and CDR2 is FQNNGV in the germline V gene. Here the CDR3 reads CASSLRLAGQGYQETQYF. CDR3 sequence (DNA): TGTGCCAGCAGCTTAAGGCTAGCGGGCCAAGGGTACCAAGAGACCCAGTACTTC.

This clonotype was found many times. V gene TRBV23-1 combines with J gene TRBJ2-6; TRBD1 aligns across 7 bases. TRBV23-1 has ORF status, its function being uncertain. The trim removed 2 bases at V and 4 bases at J, leaving 14 bases unmatched. This CDR3 has 19 amino acids. The chain's CDR3 is CASSQTPGQAPSGANVLTF. The CDR3 bases are TGCGCCAGCAGTCAAACCCCCGGACAGGCACCCTCGGGGGCCAACGTCCTGACTTTC.

This clonotype was seen repeatedly, ten times or more. This chain joins TRBV7-2 and TRBJ2-5, with no clear D. Germline CDR1 and CDR2: SGHTA and FQGNSA. Trimming shortened V by 0 bases and J by 1 base, and 12 bases separated the two germline ends. The CDR3 has 16 amino acids. The CDR3 DNA reads TGTGCCAGCAGCTTAGCCCCGAGTTGGGGCCAAGAGACCCAGTACTTC. It translates to CASSLAPSWGQETQYF.